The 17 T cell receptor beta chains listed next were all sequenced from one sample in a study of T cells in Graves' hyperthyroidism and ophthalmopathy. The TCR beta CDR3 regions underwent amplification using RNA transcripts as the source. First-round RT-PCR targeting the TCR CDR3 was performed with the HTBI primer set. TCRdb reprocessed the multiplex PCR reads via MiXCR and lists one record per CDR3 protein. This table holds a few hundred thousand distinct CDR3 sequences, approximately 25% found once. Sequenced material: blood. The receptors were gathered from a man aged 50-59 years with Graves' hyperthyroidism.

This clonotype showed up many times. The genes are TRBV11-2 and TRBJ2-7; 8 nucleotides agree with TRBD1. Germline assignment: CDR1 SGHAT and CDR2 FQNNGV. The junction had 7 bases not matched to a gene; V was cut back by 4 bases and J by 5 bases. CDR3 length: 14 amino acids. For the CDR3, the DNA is TGTGCCAGCAGCTATCGGACAGGGTCACACGAGCAGTACTTC. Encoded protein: CASSYRTGSHEQYF.

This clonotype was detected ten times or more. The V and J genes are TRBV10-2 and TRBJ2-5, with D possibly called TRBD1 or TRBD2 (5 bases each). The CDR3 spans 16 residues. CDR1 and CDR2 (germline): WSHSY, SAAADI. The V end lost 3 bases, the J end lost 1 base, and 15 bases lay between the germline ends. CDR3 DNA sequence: TGCGCCAGCAGTGATGGGCTAGTAGGGACCCAAGAGACCCAGTACTTC. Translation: CASSDGLVGTQETQYF.

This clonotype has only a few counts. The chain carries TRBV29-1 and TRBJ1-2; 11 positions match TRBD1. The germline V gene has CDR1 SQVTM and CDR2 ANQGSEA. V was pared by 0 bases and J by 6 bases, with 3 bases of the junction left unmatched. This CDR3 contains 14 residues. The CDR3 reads CSVEDSDRGHGYTF. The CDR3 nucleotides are TGCAGCGTTGAAGATTCGGACAGGGGGCATGGCTACACCTTC.

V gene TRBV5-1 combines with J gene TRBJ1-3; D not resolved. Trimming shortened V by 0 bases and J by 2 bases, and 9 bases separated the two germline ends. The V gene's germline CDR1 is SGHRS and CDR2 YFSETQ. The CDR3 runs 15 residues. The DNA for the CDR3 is TGCGCCAGCAGCTTGGGGGCAGCTCCTGGAAACACCATATATTTT. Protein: CASSLGAAPGNTIYF.

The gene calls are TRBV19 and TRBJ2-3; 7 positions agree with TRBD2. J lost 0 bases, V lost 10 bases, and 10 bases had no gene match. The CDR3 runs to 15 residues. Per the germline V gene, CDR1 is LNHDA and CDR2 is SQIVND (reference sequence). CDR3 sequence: CATAAGSGSTDTQYF. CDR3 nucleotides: TGTGCCACCGCGGCGGGTAGCGGGAGCACAGATACGCAGTATTTT.

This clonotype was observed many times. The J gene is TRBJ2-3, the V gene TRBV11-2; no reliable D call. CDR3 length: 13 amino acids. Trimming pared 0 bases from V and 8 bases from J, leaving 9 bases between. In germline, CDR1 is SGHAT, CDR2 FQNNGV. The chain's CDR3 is CASSLEASGTQYF. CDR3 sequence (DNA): TGTGCCAGCAGCTTAGAGGCAAGTGGTACGCAGTATTTT.

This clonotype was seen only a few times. CDR3 bases: TGTGCCAGCAGCCAAGGCTCGGCAGGGCGGGGGGAGACCCAGTACTTC. This codes for CASSQGSAGRGETQYF. V gene TRBV4-2 combines with J gene TRBJ2-5; TRBD2 agrees at 7 bases. Germline V gene data show CDR1 as LGHNA and CDR2 as YNFKEQ. The CDR3 runs to 16 residues. With 1 base clipped from V and 5 bases from J, the junction kept 10 bases outside the gene matches.

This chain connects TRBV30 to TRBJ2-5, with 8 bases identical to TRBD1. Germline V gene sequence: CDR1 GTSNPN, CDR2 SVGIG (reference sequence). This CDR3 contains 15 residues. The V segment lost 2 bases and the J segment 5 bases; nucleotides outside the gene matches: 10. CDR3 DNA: TGTGCCTGGAGTAACGGGCAGGGGGCCGGGGAGACCCAGTACTTC. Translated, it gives CAWSNGQGAGETQYF.

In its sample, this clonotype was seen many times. For the CDR3, the DNA is TGTGCCAGCAGACCTGGACTAGCGGGAATAAATGAGCAGTTCTTC. It translates to CASRPGLAGINEQFF. This chain uses TRBV27 with TRBJ2-1; 12 bases align to TRBD2. V shed 6 bases and J 7 bases; nucleotides not matched to a gene: 7. Germline CDR1 and CDR2: MNHEY and SMNVEV (reference sequence). The CDR3 is made up of 15 amino acids.

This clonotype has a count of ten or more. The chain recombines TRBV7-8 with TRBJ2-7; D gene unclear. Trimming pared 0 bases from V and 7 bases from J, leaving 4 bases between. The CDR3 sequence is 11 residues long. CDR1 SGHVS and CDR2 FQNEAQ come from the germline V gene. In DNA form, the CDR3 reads TGTGCCAGCAGCTTAGCAATTGAGCAGTACTTC. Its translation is CASSLAIEQYF.

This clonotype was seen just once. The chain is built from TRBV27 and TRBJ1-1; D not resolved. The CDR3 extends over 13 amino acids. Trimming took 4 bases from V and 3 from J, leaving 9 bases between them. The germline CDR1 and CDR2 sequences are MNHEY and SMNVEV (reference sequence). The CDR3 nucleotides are TGTGCCAGCAGTTGTTGGAGGGACACTGAAGCTTTCTTT. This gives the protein CASSCWRDTEAFF.

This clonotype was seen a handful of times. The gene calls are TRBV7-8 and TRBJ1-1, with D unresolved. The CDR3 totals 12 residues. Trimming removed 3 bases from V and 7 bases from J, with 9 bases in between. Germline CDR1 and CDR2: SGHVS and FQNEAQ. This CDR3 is CASSFRADEAFF. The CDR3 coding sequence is TGTGCCAGCAGCTTTAGGGCAGATGAAGCTTTCTTT.

CDR3 sequence reads: CASSPYGNEQFF. DNA for the CDR3: TGTGCCAGCTCACCATATGGGAATGAGCAGTTCTTC. The chain has TRBV18 and TRBJ2-1; no clear D. CDR1 is KGHSH and CDR2 is LQKENI in the germline V gene. This CDR3 comprises 12 residues. Trimming shortened V by 2 bases and J by 7 bases, and 6 bases separated the two germline ends.

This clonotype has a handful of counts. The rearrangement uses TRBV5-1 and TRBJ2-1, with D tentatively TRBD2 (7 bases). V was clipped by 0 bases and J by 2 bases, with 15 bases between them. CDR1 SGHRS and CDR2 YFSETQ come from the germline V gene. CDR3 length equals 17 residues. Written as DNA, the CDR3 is TGCGCCAGCAGCTTGGCGGGGGGCTGGGGGCCCTACAATGAGCAGTTCTTC. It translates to CASSLAGGWGPYNEQFF.

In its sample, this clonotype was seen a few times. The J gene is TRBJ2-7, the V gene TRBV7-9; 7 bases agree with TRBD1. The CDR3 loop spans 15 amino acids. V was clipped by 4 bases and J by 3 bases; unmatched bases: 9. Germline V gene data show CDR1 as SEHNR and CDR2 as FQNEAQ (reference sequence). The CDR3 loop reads CASSSPGQINYEQYF. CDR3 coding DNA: TGTGCCAGCAGCTCTCCGGGACAGATCAACTACGAGCAGTACTTC.

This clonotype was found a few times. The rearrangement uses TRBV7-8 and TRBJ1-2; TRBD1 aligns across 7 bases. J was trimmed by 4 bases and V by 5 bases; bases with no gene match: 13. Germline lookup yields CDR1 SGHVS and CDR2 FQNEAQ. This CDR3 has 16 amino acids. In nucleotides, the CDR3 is TGTGCCAGCAGCCAGTATACAGGGGCAGAACGCTATGGCTACACCTTC. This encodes CASSQYTGAERYGYTF.

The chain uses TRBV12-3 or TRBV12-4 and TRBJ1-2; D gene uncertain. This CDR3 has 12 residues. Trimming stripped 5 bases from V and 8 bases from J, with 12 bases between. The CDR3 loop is CASSTPTGGYTF. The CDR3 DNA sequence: TGTGCCAGCAGTACCCCAACCGGCGGCTACACCTTC.